The present T cell receptor (beta chain) was sequenced within a study of OX40 agonist ivuxolimab in advanced cancers. Sequenced by immunoSEQ multiplex PCR; TCRdb stores in-frame clones only, minus some. The sample records 75,000 to 100,000 clones, around nine tenths being singletons. Study-level findings and limits: Compared with CD4+, CD8+ T cells on average had more expanded clones.

Notes on this clone: The antigen remains undetermined.

V gave up 5 bases and J gave up 2 bases, with 6 bases separating them. The length of the CDR3 is 12 residues. Germline-derived CDR1 and CDR2 are LNHDA and SQIVND (reference sequence). The input for sequencing was CD4+ or CD8+ T cells sorted from blood, taken in a trial of the OX40 agonist ivuxolimab. The rearrangement links TRBV19 to TRBJ2-5; D remains unclear. This receptor was taken from an adult with an advanced solid tumor such as melanoma, head and neck, liver or kidney cancer. CDR3: CASSAQQETQYF. CDR3 DNA sequence: TGTGCCAGTAGTGCTCAACAAGAGACCCAGTACTTC.